These 15 T cell receptor beta chains originate from one sample sequenced in a study of T cell repertoires in cytomegalovirus infection. No antigen is known for these receptors. Each CDR3 protein is one row after TCRdb ran MiXCR on the reads. The data hold approximately 1,000,000 distinct CDR3 sequences, with roughly a third observed a single time. This sample comprised cultured CD8+ T cells from PBMCs, obtained from culture after CMV antigen stimulation. Receptors originate from a human donor in good health (CMV status not recorded). Some clones in this sample may be carry-over from other donors' samples.

This clonotype was observed a handful of times. This chain uses TRBV10-2 with TRBJ2-3; 8 bases are a match to TRBD2. With 7 bases clipped from V and 0 bases from J, the junction kept 6 bases outside the gene matches. The CDR3 consists of 15 residues. Germline CDR1 WSHSY, CDR2 SAAADI. The CDR3 DNA sequence: TGCGCCAGCAATCCGGGGGGGATAAGCACAGATACGCAGTATTTT. It encodes CASNPGGISTDTQYF.

There are a few counts of this clonotype. The chain links TRBV28 to TRBJ1-5; a possible D gene is TRBD1 (5 bases). From germline, CDR1 is MDHEN and CDR2 SYDVKM. CDR3 length: 16 residues. Trimming pared 3 bases from V and 6 bases from J, leaving 18 bases between. In DNA form, the CDR3 reads TGTGCCAGCAGTTTCCCAGGGAAGAGTTTGCGTCAGCCCCAGCATTTT. Its translation is CASSFPGKSLRQPQHF.

This clonotype was recorded a few times. The chain carries TRBV27 and TRBJ1-1; 7 nucleotides align to TRBD1. The germline V gene encodes CDR1 MNHEY and CDR2 SMNVEV (reference sequence). V gave up 4 bases and J gave up 5 bases; unmatched junction bases: 7. This CDR3 has 14 residues. CDR3 coding DNA: TGTGCCAGCAGTTACTTAGGGGGCGAAACTGAAGCTTTCTTT. This sequence encodes CASSYLGGETEAFF.

This clonotype was counted between two and nine times. The V call is TRBV7-8, the J call TRBJ2-1; 13 positions match TRBD2. Looked up from germline, CDR1 is SGHVS and CDR2 is FQNEAQ. The CDR3 runs 21 residues. The V gene end was trimmed by 1 base and the J gene end by 4 bases; junction bases not matched to a gene: 16. This CDR3 is CASSLEVGGGTSGAPYNEQFF. As DNA, the CDR3 is TGTGCCAGCAGCTTAGAAGTGGGGGGGGGGACTAGCGGGGCCCCTTACAATGAGCAGTTCTTC. The full variable domain, rest sourced from reference TRBV7-8 and TRBJ2-1, is GAGVSQSPRYKVAKRGQDVALRCDPISGHVSLFWYQQALGQGPEFLTYFQNEAQLDKSGLPSDRFFAERPEGSVSTLKIQRTQQEDSAVYLCASSLEVGGGTSGAPYNEQFFGPGTRLTVL.

The J gene is TRBJ2-6, the V gene TRBV6-6; TRBD2 aligns across 11 bases. The V segment lost 5 bases and the J segment 0 bases; nucleotides outside the gene matches: 3. Germline assignment: CDR1 MNHNY and CDR2 SVGAGI (reference sequence). The CDR3 loop spans 17 amino acids. The CDR3 protein is CASSTGLADSGANVLTF. CDR3 in DNA: TGTGCCAGCAGTACGGGACTAGCGGACTCTGGGGCCAACGTCCTGACTTTC.

This clonotype was counted only a few times. The chain carries TRBV10-1 and TRBJ2-1; maybe TRBD2 (5 bases). This CDR3 region has 13 residues. The germline CDR1 and CDR2 sequences are WNHNN and SYGVQD (reference sequence). V was pared by 2 bases and J by 7 bases, with 9 bases between. The CDR3 here is CASSEVTGNEQFF. In DNA, the CDR3 is TGCGCCAGCAGTGAGGTCACGGGAAATGAGCAGTTCTTC.

This clonotype was seen only once. The chain has TRBV19 and TRBJ2-7, with D possibly TRBD1 on 5 matching bases. The CDR3 runs 14 residues. The V end lost 5 bases, the J end lost 3 bases, and 14 bases lay between the germline ends. Germline-derived CDR1 and CDR2 are LNHDA and SQIVND (reference sequence). CDR3 loop: CASSSSWQGYEQYF. DNA of the CDR3: TGTGCCAGTAGTTCCTCCTGGCAGGGCTACGAGCAGTACTTC.

V usage is TRBV28 and J usage is TRBJ1-6; D is perhaps TRBD1 (5 bases). V shed 3 bases and J shed 0 bases, with 21 bases lying between them. Per the germline V gene, CDR1 is MDHEN and CDR2 is SYDVKM. The CDR3 totals 20 residues. CDR3 nucleotides: TGTGCCAGCAGTTTGTGGGGGGACCCCGAACTCGGCTCCTATAATTCACCCCTCCACTTT. Protein: CASSLWGDPELGSYNSPLHF.

This clonotype has more than one count but fewer than ten. In DNA, the CDR3 is TGTGCCAGTCGAGGGGTACCGACCTACGAGCAGTACTTC. Its translation is CASRGVPTYEQYF. The chain couples TRBV19 to TRBJ2-7; D possibly matches TRBD1 or TRBD2 (5 bases each). CDR3 length: 13 residues. CDR1 and CDR2 (germline): LNHDA, SQIVND (reference sequence). V dropped 8 bases and J dropped 2 bases, with 13 bases sitting between them.

This clonotype came up once. It may be a read error: a sequence one base away is much more abundant. The chain uses TRBV7-9 and TRBJ1-2; 7 positions match TRBD1. The CDR3 runs 17 residues. Germline V gives CDR1 SEHNR, CDR2 FQNEAQ (reference sequence). CDR3 loop: CASSPSGQTSLNYDYTF. The CDR3 region has the DNA TGTGCCAGCAGCCCTTCGGGACAGACTTCCCTTAACTATGACTACACCTTC.

CDR3 nucleotide sequence: TGTGCCAGCAGCTTACGCCATGATCTCCCTCGGCAAGAGACCCAGTACTTC. Translating it yields CASSLRHDLPRQETQYF. The chain links TRBV7-6 to TRBJ2-5; D is undetermined. V lost 2 bases, J lost 2 bases, and 18 bases lay in between. The CDR3 is made up of 17 amino acids. Germline CDR1 is SGHVS and CDR2 is FNYEAQ.

On this clonotype: The junction differs from germline at one of its ends, possibly a read error. V is TRBV5-6 and J is TRBJ2-1; D is perhaps TRBD1 (6 bases). CDR3 size: 12 residues. Per the germline V gene, CDR1 is SGHDT and CDR2 is YYEEEE. CDR3 amino acids: CVSTGQTNEQFF. DNA of the CDR3: TGTGTCAGCACCGGACAGACCAATGAGCAGTTCTTC.

The sample holds many counts of this clonotype. This rearrangement joins TRBV7-2 to TRBJ1-1; D may be TRBD1 (6 bases). V lost 2 bases and J lost 4, with 14 bases in between. This CDR3 has 15 residues. CDR1 SGHTA and CDR2 FQGNSA come from the germline V gene. CDR3 in DNA: TGTGCCAGCAGCTTAACCAGGGGAGGGAGCACTGAAGCTTTCTTT. It is translated as CASSLTRGGSTEAFF.

The sample holds one count of this clonotype. At one end the junction does not follow the germline gene, possibly because of a read error. The chain has TRBV5-3 and TRBJ2-3; TRBD2 matches 10 bases. TRBV5-3 is annotated as an ORF whose role is uncertain. The CDR3 spans 18 residues. CDR3 in DNA: TGTGCCAGCAGCTTGAATCTAGCGGGGGCCTTCTACACAGATACGCAGTATTTT. Translated, it gives CASSLNLAGAFYTDTQYF.

This clonotype was recorded a few times. This chain joins TRBV6-6 and TRBJ2-5; D is ambiguous. Trimming cost V 4 bases and J 1 base, with 7 bases left between them. CDR3 length equals 13 residues. Per germline, CDR1 MNHNY and CDR2 SVGAGI (reference sequence). This chain's CDR3 is CASSSKFQETQYF. Written as DNA, the CDR3 is TGTGCCAGCAGTTCAAAGTTCCAAGAGACCCAGTACTTC.